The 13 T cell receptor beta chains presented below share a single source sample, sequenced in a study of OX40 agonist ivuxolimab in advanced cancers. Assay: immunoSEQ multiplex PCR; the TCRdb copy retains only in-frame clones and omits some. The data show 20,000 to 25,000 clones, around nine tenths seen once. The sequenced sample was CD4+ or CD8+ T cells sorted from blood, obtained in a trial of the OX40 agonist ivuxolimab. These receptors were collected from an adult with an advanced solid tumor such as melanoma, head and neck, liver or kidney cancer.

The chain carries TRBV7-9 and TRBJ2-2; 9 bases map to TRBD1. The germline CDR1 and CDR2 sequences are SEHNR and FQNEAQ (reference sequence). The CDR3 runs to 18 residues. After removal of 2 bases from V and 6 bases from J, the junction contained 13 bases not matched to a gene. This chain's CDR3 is CASSLPPEGQGPSGELFF. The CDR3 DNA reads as TGTGCCAGCAGCTTACCCCCAGAGGGACAGGGTCCTTCCGGGGAGCTGTTTTTT. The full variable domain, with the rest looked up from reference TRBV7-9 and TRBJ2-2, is DTGVSQNPRHKITKRGQNVTFRCDPISEHNRLYWYRQTLGQGPEFLTYFQNEAQLEKSRLLSDRFSAERPKGSFSTLEIQRTEQGDSAMYLCASSLPPEGQGPSGELFFGEGSRLTVL.

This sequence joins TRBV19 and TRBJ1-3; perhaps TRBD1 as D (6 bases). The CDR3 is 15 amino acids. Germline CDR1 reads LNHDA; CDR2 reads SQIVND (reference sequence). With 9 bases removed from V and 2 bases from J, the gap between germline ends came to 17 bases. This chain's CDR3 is CARRGYWSAGNTIYF. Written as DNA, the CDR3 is TGTGCCAGAAGGGGGTATTGGTCTGCTGGAAACACCATATATTTT.

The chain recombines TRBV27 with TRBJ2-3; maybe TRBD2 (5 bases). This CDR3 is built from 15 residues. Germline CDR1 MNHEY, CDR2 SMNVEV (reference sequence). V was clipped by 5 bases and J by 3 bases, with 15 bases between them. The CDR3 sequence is CASSLVGSPTDTQYF. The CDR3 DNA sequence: TGTGCCAGCAGTCTAGTGGGGAGCCCGACAGATACGCAGTATTTT.

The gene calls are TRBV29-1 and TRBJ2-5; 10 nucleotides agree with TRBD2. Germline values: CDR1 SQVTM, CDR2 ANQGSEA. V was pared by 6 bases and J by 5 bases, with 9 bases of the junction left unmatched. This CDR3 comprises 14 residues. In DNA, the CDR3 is TGCAGCGTGCGTGGAGCGGGGGGGCTTGAGACCCAGTACTTC. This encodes CSVRGAGGLETQYF.

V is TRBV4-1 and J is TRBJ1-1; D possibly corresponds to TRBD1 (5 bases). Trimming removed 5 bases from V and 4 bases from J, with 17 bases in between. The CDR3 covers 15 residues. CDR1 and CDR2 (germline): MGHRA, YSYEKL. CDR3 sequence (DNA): TGCGCCAGCAGCGATGAACCGGGGCTGGGCACTGAAGCTTTCTTT. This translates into CASSDEPGLGTEAFF.

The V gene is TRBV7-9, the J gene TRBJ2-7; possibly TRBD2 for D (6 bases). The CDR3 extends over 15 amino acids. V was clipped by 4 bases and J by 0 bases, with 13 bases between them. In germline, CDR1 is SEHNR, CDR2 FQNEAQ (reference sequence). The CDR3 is CASSSGGAPSYEQYF. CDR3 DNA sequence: TGTGCCAGCAGCTCAGGAGGGGCCCCCTCCTACGAGCAGTACTTC.

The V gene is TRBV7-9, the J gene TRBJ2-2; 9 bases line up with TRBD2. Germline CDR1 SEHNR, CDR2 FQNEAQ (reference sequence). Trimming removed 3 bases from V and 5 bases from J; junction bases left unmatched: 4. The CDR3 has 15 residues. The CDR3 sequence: CASSFLAGTTGELFF. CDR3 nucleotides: TGTGCCAGCAGCTTCCTAGCGGGGACAACCGGGGAGCTGTTTTTT.

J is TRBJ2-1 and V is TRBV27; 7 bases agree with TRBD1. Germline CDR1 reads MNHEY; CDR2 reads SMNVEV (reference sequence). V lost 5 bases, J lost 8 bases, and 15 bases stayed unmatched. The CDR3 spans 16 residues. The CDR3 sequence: CASSPIPRGPEDEQFF. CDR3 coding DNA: TGTGCCAGCAGTCCGATCCCTAGGGGGCCAGAGGATGAGCAGTTCTTC.

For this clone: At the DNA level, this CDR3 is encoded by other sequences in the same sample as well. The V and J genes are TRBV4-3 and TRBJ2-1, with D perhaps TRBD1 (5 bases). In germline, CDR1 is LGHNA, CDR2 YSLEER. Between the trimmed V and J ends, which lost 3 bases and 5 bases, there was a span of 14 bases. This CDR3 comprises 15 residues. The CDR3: CASSQEGAGNNEQFF. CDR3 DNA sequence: TGCGCCAGCAGCCAGGAAGGCGCAGGGAACAATGAGCAGTTCTTC.

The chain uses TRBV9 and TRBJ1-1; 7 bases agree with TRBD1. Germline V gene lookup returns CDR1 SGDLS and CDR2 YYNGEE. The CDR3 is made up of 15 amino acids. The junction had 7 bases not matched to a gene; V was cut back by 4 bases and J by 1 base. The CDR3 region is CASSPRDSWNTEAFF. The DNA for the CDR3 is TGTGCCAGCAGCCCTCGGGACAGCTGGAACACTGAAGCTTTCTTT. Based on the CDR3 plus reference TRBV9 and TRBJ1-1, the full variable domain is DSGVTQTPKHLITATGQRVTLRCSPRSGDLSVYWYQQSLDQGLQFLIQYYNGEERAKGNILERFSAQQFPDLHSELNLSSLELGDSALYFCASSPRDSWNTEAFFGQGTRLTVV.

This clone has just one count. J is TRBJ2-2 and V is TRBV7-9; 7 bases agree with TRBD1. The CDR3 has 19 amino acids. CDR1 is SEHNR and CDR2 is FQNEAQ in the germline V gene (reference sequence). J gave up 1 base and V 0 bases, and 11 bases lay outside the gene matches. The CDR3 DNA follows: TGTGCCAGCAGCTTAGCCCCCAGGAAGGGGACAGTGAACACCGGGGAGCTGTTTTTT. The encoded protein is CASSLAPRKGTVNTGELFF.

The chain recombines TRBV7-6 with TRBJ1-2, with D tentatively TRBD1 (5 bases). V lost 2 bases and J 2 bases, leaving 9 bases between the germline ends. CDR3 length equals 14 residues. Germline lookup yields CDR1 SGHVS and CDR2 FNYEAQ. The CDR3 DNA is TGTGCCAGCAGCTTAAAGGGACGGAACTATGGCTACACCTTC. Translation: CASSLKGRNYGYTF.

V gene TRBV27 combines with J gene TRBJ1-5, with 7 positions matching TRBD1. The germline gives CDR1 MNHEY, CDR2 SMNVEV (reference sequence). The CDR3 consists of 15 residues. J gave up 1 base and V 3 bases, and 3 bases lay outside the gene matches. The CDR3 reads CASSFSRGSNQPQHF. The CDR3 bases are TGTGCCAGCAGTTTCTCCAGGGGGAGCAATCAGCCCCAGCATTTT.